Following are 2 T cell receptor beta chains from one sample sequenced in a study of vaccination effects on CD4 cells after COVID-19. Their antigens are not known. CD4+ T cells were isolated after around ten days of culture. Each participant was administered two doses of either the BNT162b2 or the mRNA-1273 vaccine. Profiling relied on immunoSEQ multiplex PCR, and the TCRdb table lists in-frame clones only, not all of them. The sample records 50,000 to 70,000 clones, around 85% being singletons. The specimen comprised CD4+ T cells from PBMCs cultured without peptide, sampled after COVID-19 vaccination. The receptors were sampled from a human donor who received a COVID-19 vaccine.

The rearrangement links TRBV10-2 to TRBJ1-1; D gene ambiguous. The CDR3 length is 13 residues. From germline, CDR1 is WSHSY and CDR2 SAAADI. V was pared by 0 bases and J by 5 bases, with 7 bases between. The CDR3 coding sequence is TGCGCCAGCAGTGAGTCGAGTGGGACTGAAGCTTTCTTT. Its translation: CASSESSGTEAFF.

This sequence joins TRBV5-6 and TRBJ2-5; 9 bases are a match to TRBD2. CDR1 is SGHDT and CDR2 is YYEEEE in the germline V gene. The CDR3 is 17 amino acids. J gave up 2 bases and V 4 bases, and 12 bases lay outside the gene matches. This chain's CDR3 is CASSTTIFAGGQETQYF. The CDR3 DNA reads as TGTGCCAGCAGCACGACCATCTTCGCGGGGGGGCAAGAGACCCAGTACTTC.